The 24 T cell receptor beta chains in this list originate from one sample, sequenced in a study of T cells in women clearing cervical HPV infection. The data were produced by immunoSEQ multiplex PCR, yet TCRdb's version contains in-frame clones alone and is incomplete. The sample's table shows 36,000 or so clones. The material sequenced was blood buffy coat. Receptors originate from a woman between 18 and 70 years old with a cervical HPV16 infection that either progressed to CIN3+ or cleared (not recorded which).

Points on this clone: The missing CDR3 end, 3 residues past where the read stops, is filled in from the germline J gene. The J gene is TRBJ2-5, the V gene TRBV5-1; 8 bases agree with TRBD1. There are 15 residues in the CDR3. With V trimmed by 3 bases and J by 4 bases, 8 bases remained unmatched. Germline loops: CDR1 SGHRS, CDR2 YFSETQ. CDR3 bases read: TGCGCCAGCAGCTCCCAGGGGGCATACGGAGAGACC. It encodes CASSSQGAYGET. The entire CDR3 reads CASSSQGAYGETQYF.

In the case of this clone: Read coverage stops 3 residues before the CDR3 terminus; the germline J gene supplies the remainder. The rearrangement links TRBV5-1 to TRBJ2-2; D is undetermined. V was cut by 0 bases and J by 1 base, with 7 bases left in between. Germline loops: CDR1 SGHRS, CDR2 YFSETQ. This CDR3 is built from 15 residues. The DNA read from the CDR3 is TGCGCCAGCAGCTTGGCAGAAATGAACACCGGGGAG. Protein product: CASSLAEMNTGE. The entire CDR3 protein reads CASSLAEMNTGELFF.

Points on this clone: The CDR3 extends 3 residues past the end of the read, so its final part is completed from the germline J gene. The V gene is TRBV11-2, the J gene TRBJ2-3; either TRBD1 or TRBD2 may fit D (5 bases each). This CDR3 comprises 14 residues. Germline V lookup: CDR1 SGHAT, CDR2 FQNNGV. The CDR3 spells CASSLTRGQQPQYF. The sequenced CDR3 bases are TGTGCCAGCAGCTTAACGAGGGGTCAACAGCCG.

As for this clone: The read falls 3 residues short of the CDR3 end, and the missing part is taken from the germline J gene. The chain uses TRBV7-3 and TRBJ1-1, with D possibly being TRBD1 (5 bases). The CDR3 length is 13 residues. Germline V gene sequence: CDR1 SGHTA, CDR2 FQGTGA. The V end lost 0 bases, the J end lost 5 bases, and 7 bases lay between the germline ends. The sequenced part of the CDR3 DNA is TGTGCCAGCAGCTTAACGGGGCGGACTGAA. Translation gives CASSLTGRTE. In full, the CDR3 is CASSLTGRTEAFF.

Turning to this clone: Read coverage stops 3 residues before the CDR3 terminus; the germline J gene supplies the remainder. V usage is TRBV20-1 and J usage is TRBJ1-2, with D unresolved. CDR1 is DFQATT and CDR2 is SNEGSKA in the germline V gene (reference sequence). V shed 6 bases and J shed 3 bases, with 14 bases lying between them. The CDR3 is made up of 13 amino acids. The chain's CDR3 is CSANEVSDYGYTF. The covered CDR3 bases are TGCAGTGCCAACGAGGTGTCTGACTATGGC.

A note on this clone: The read ends 3 residues early relative to the CDR3; the germline J gene fills the gap. This chain connects TRBV5-1 to TRBJ1-5, with D uncertain. The germline CDR1 and CDR2 sequences are SGHRS and YFSETQ. Trimming took off 0 bases at V and 0 bases at J, with 13 bases between the two ends. The CDR3 is 17 residues long. The DNA read from the CDR3 is TGCGCCAGCAGCTTGGTCATCCAGGAAGATAGCAATCAGCCC. The encoded protein is CASSLVIQEDSNQP. From start to end, the CDR3 is CASSLVIQEDSNQPQHF.

For this clone: The sequence runs out 3 residues before the end of the CDR3; the remainder is reconstructed from the germline J gene. The chain carries TRBV6-1 and TRBJ2-1, with 14 bases lining up with TRBD2. This CDR3 region has 15 residues. Unmatched junction bases numbered 1, after V lost 4 bases and J lost 5 bases. CDR1 is MNHNS and CDR2 is SASEGT in the germline V gene. CDR3 bases read: TGTGCCAGCAGTGGACTAGCGGGGGGGCACAATGAG. Its protein is CASSGLAGGHNE. In full, the CDR3 reads CASSGLAGGHNEQFF.

CDR3 residues: CASSLRDSITSPLHF. The part of the CDR3 DNA that was read is TGTGCCAGCAGCTTAAGGGACAGTATTACTTCACCC. V gene TRBV7-2 combines with J gene TRBJ1-6, with 7 nucleotides matching TRBD1. Coverage ceases 3 residues before the CDR3 finishes, and the germline J gene fills in the end. V lost 2 bases and J lost 9; bases outside the gene matches: 7. Germline-derived CDR1 and CDR2 are SGHTA and FQGNSA. The CDR3 sequence is 15 residues long.

To note about this clone: The sequenced fragment ends 3 residues before the CDR3 boundary, so the rest is inferred from the germline J gene. The J gene is TRBJ1-5, the V gene TRBV20-1, with 7 bases identical to TRBD1. The germline CDR1 and CDR2 sequences are DFQATT and SNEGSKA (reference sequence). This CDR3 contains 14 residues. The trim removed 4 bases at V and 4 bases at J, leaving 7 bases unmatched. CDR3 DNA, as far as it was read: TGCAGTGCTACTTCCGACAGGGTAAATCAGCCC. Translated: CSATSDRVNQP. The CDR3 reads in full as CSATSDRVNQPQHF.

On this clone: A junction boundary mismatches the germline segment, possibly from a read error. This chain's CDR3 is CASSQEGPIGDTQYF. The sequenced part of the CDR3 DNA is TGCGCCAGCAGCCAAGAAGGGCCGATTGGAGATACG. The J gene is TRBJ2-3, the V gene TRBV4-2; D is unclear. The read stops 3 residues short of the end of the CDR3; the missing end is completed from the germline J gene. Looked up from germline, CDR1 is LGHNA and CDR2 is YNFKEQ. The CDR3 runs to 15 residues.

CDR3 in amino acids: CASSTWGGVGYTF. CDR3 DNA, as far as it was read: TGTGCCAGCAGCACTTGGGGAGGGGTTGGC. The gene calls are TRBV9 and TRBJ1-2; D perhaps matches TRBD1 (5 bases). The observed sequence ends 3 residues before the CDR3 terminus, with the missing tail filled in from the germline J gene. This CDR3 has 13 residues. V lost 4 bases to trimming and J lost 7 bases, with 14 bases between them. CDR1 and CDR2 (germline): SGDLS, YYNGEE.

As for this clone: The read gets to within 3 residues of the CDR3 end, and the germline J gene fills in the rest. The rearrangement uses TRBV18 and TRBJ2-3, with 7 bases aligning to TRBD1. This CDR3 has 14 amino acids. Germline values: CDR1 KGHSH, CDR2 LQKENI. The CDR3 DNA, read in part, is TGTGCCAGCCGTGGGACAGCGGATAGTGAGCCG. Translated: CASRGTADSEP. The full CDR3 is CASRGTADSEPQYF. The entire variable domain, with the rest obtained from reference TRBV18 and TRBJ2-3, is as follows: NAGVMQNPRHLVRRRGQEARLRCSPMKGHSHVYWYRQLPEEGLKFMVYLQKENIIDESGMPKERFSAEFPKEGPSILRIQQVVRGDSAAYFCASRGTADSEPQYFGPGTRLTVL.

Comment on this clone: The read ends 3 residues before the CDR3 terminus; that terminus is restored from the germline J gene. This chain links TRBV11-2 with TRBJ2-3; possible D gene TRBD2, 6 bases. The CDR3 consists of 14 residues. V lost 2 bases and J 2 bases, leaving 8 bases between the germline ends. CDR1 is SGHAT and CDR2 is FQNNGV in the germline V gene. The sequenced CDR3 bases are TGTGCCAGCAGCTTATTACTAGCCACAGATACG. Its protein product is CASSLLLATDT. The complete CDR3 protein is CASSLLLATDTQYF.

Notes on this clone: With the read ending 3 residues before the CDR3 end, the germline J gene is used to fill in that end. V is TRBV7-2 and J is TRBJ1-1; maybe TRBD1 (5 bases). Germline CDR1 is SGHTA and CDR2 is FQGNSA. V was cut by 3 bases and J by 7 bases, with 9 bases left in between. There are 12 residues in the CDR3. CDR3 DNA (partial): TGTGCCAGCAGCTTCCTGGGACTTGAA. Translation gives CASSFLGLE. The whole CDR3 sequence reads CASSFLGLEAFF.

As regards this clone: The DNA ends 3 residues before the CDR3 does, and the rest of the CDR3 is filled in from the germline J gene. This chain connects TRBV19 to TRBJ2-7, with TRBD2 identical over 7 bases. There are 13 residues in the CDR3. CDR1 and CDR2 from the germline V gene are LNHDA and SQIVND (reference sequence). The ends lost 5 bases at V and 6 bases at J; junction bases unmatched: 7. The sequenced CDR3 bases are TGTGCCAGTAGTTCCCCCCCGGGGGGCGAG. It translates to CASSSPPGGE. The whole CDR3 is CASSSPPGGEQYF.

Points on this clone: The sequenced fragment ends 3 residues before the CDR3 boundary, so the rest is inferred from the germline J gene. V and J are TRBV6-2 or TRBV6-3 and TRBJ2-3; D call uncertain. CDR1 and CDR2 from the germline V gene are MNHEY and SVGEGT. The CDR3 is made up of 14 amino acids. This chain's CDR3 is CASTRGYSNQPQYF. The part of the CDR3 DNA that was read is TGTGCCAGCACTCGAGGATATAGCAATCAGCCG.

About this clone itself: The CDR3 end is not reached by the read, which stops 3 residues before it; the germline J gene fills it in. The rearrangement links TRBV18 to TRBJ2-2, with D hard to call. Between the trimmed V and J ends, which lost 9 bases and 0 bases, there was a span of 11 bases. The germline gives CDR1 KGHSH, CDR2 LQKENI. CDR3 size: 14 residues. CDR3 loop: CASRVASNTGELFF. CDR3 DNA, as far as it was read: TGTGCCAGTCGCGTAGCCTCGAACACCGGGGAG.

To note about this clone: The CDR3 goes on 3 residues after the read ends, and that part is filled in from the germline J gene. The V gene is TRBV13, the J gene TRBJ1-2; a possible D gene is TRBD1 (6 bases). The germline V gene has CDR1 PRHDT and CDR2 FYEKMQ (reference sequence). The CDR3 contains 13 residues. The CDR3 is CASSTGSGEGYTF. Incomplete CDR3 DNA: TGTGCCAGCAGCACAGGGTCGGGAGAGGGC.

On this clone: The missing CDR3 end, 3 residues past where the read stops, is filled in from the germline J gene. This chain joins TRBV28 and TRBJ2-3, with TRBD1 as a possible D gene (6 bases). The V gene lost 6 bases and the J gene lost 0 bases, with 13 bases spanning the gap. CDR3 size: 15 residues. CDR1 and CDR2 from the germline V gene are MDHEN and SYDVKM. The CDR3 spells CASSQQGPSTDTQYF. The DNA read from the CDR3 is TGTGCCAGCAGCCAACAGGGTCCTAGCACAGATACG.

Here the CDR3 reads CASSISGGFTGELFF. Partial CDR3 DNA: TGTGCCAGTAGTATTAGCGGGGGGTTCACCGGGGAG. The chain joins TRBV19 to TRBJ2-2; TRBD2 aligns across 10 bases. The CDR3 end lies 3 residues beyond the end of the read and is filled in from the germline J gene. With 3 bases clipped from V and 4 bases from J, the junction kept 2 bases outside the gene matches. The CDR3 runs 15 residues. Per germline, CDR1 LNHDA and CDR2 SQIVND (reference sequence).

With respect to this clone: The junction departs from the called germline gene at one end, perhaps through a read error. The missing CDR3 end, 3 residues past where the read stops, is filled in from the germline J gene. Additional DNA sequences in this sample encode the identical CDR3. The chain is built from TRBV30 and TRBJ1-3; D may be TRBD1 (5 bases). CDR3 length: 15 amino acids. Germline assignment: CDR1 GTSNPN and CDR2 SVGIG (reference sequence). The sequenced CDR3 bases are TGTGCCTGGAGCCCGGACACCCACTCTGGAAACACA. It yields the protein CAWSPDTHSGNT. The full CDR3 reads CAWSPDTHSGNTIYF.

Regarding this clone: The read ends 3 residues shy of where the CDR3 ends; the end is completed using the germline J gene. The chain is built from TRBV19 and TRBJ2-1, with 12 bases identical to TRBD2. Germline values: CDR1 LNHDA, CDR2 SQIVND (reference sequence). The junction had 5 bases not matched to a gene; V was cut back by 5 bases and J by 6 bases. The CDR3 loop spans 15 amino acids. CDR3 amino acids: CASSDLAGGPNEQFF. The sequenced CDR3 bases are TGTGCCAGTAGTGACCTAGCGGGGGGGCCCAATGAG.

Concerning this clone itself: The read stops 3 residues short of the end of the CDR3; the missing end is completed from the germline J gene. This CDR3 is also generated by other DNA sequences in the sample. The J gene is TRBJ1-3, the V gene TRBV18, with D unresolved. The CDR3 contains 14 residues. The germline CDR1 and CDR2 sequences are KGHSH and LQKENI. Trimming shortened V by 1 base and J by 4 bases, and 8 bases separated the two germline ends. CDR3 in amino acids: CASSPLAGGNTIYF. Partial CDR3 DNA: TGTGCCAGCTCACCACTAGCTGGAGGAAACACC.

With regard to this clone: Read coverage stops 3 residues before the CDR3 terminus; the germline J gene supplies the remainder. The V and J genes are TRBV4-2 and TRBJ2-3, with 10 bases identical to TRBD2. This CDR3 spans 18 amino acids. V dropped 0 bases and J dropped 6; count of bases not matched to a gene: 12. In germline, CDR1 is LGHNA, CDR2 YNFKEQ. The DNA read from the CDR3 is TGTGCCAGCAGCCAAGAAGGTCAGAGCGGGGGGGAGTTGGATACG. Protein: CASSQEGQSGGELDT. The whole CDR3 is CASSQEGQSGGELDTQYF.